One and the same sample provided the 3 T cell receptor beta chains below, sequenced in a study of blood T cell repertoires in COVID-19. Clones were sequenced by immunoSEQ multiplex PCR, and TCRdb holds only the in-frame ones, with some missing. The sample records 13,000 or so clones, around 90% being singletons. The sample was peripheral blood. The receptors shown here come from a man aged 70 or older with active COVID-19.

The chain combines TRBV2 with TRBJ1-1, with D possibly being TRBD1 (6 bases). With 3 bases removed from V and 0 bases from J, the gap between germline ends came to 11 bases. CDR1 is SNHLY and CDR2 is FYNNEI in the germline V gene. The CDR3 runs 15 residues. DNA of the CDR3: TGTGCCAGCAGTGATGGGTGGACAGTGAACACTGAAGCTTTCTTT. This codes for CASSDGWTVNTEAFF.

V usage is TRBV10-3 and J usage is TRBJ2-5; a weak D match, TRBD2 (6 bases). From germline, CDR1 is ENHRY and CDR2 SYGVKD. The CDR3 is 13 residues long. V was shortened by 5 bases and J by 2 bases, with 9 bases between the two germline ends. Here the CDR3 reads CAISRSGQETQYF. CDR3 nucleotide sequence: TGTGCCATCAGTCGCAGCGGGCAAGAGACCCAGTACTTC.

The J gene is TRBJ1-6, the V gene TRBV5-1, with D perhaps TRBD1 (6 bases). V shed 2 bases and J shed 7 bases, with 10 bases lying between them. CDR3 length: 14 amino acids. Germline CDR1 reads SGHRS; CDR2 reads YFSETQ. CDR3 bases: TGCGCCAGCAGCTTTGGACAGCGGAATTCACCCCTCCACTTT. Translation: CASSFGQRNSPLHF.